This T cell receptor beta chain was identified during a study of cytomegalovirus exposure and HLA in healthy donors. In the study overall: Researchers previously reported finding about 110 million unique TCR beta sequences from around 200 million T cells. In terms of ancestry, the Caucasian-associated cluster contained 81% of the roughly 400 genotyped donors.

CDR1 and CDR2 (germline): SGHNT, YYREEE (reference sequence). J gave up 1 base and V 4 bases, and 10 bases lay outside the gene matches. The CDR3 has 17 amino acids. About this clone itself: Its antigen is not known.

13 Jbeta primers and 60 Vbeta primers were used for the PCR. Libraries were prepared by immunoSEQ multiplex PCR; TCRdb keeps only in-frame clonotypes and omits some of them. The sample consists of 180,000 or so clones, approximately 85% of them appearing once. Study-level findings and limits: Researchers counted 150 to 200 TCR beta chains as cytomegalovirus-associated. A later analysis appeared to link common viral pathogens to several of the most significant clusters.

The specimen sequenced was PBMCs. This sequence was found in a man between 18 and 29 years old in good health and CMV-seropositive. The V and J genes are TRBV5-4 and TRBJ2-2, with 7 bases aligning to TRBD1. CDR3 in DNA: TGTGCCAGCAGCCATCCACCGGGACAGATGAACACCGGGGAGCTGTTTTTT. It translates to CASSHPPGQMNTGELFF.